The 23 T cell receptor beta chains listed next were all sequenced from one sample in a study of blood T cell repertoires in COVID-19 (dated by TCRdb to 2020 to 2021). The receptor library was made with the immunoSEQ multiplex PCR assay. Sourced from immuneACCESS, this table was stored by TCRdb with only in-frame sequences that have V and J called. A share of the clones is absent; for the studies checked, an unresolved V gene accounts for under half, and the remainder has no known explanation. This sample has 120,000 or so clones in its table, and 80% to 90% of those were observed once. 5.5% to 6.5% of the sample is in the top ten clones. Sequenced sample: peripheral blood. Receptor source: a man of 80 years or more with active or convalescent COVID-19.

The CDR3 loop reads CASISWGTGKNYGYTF. The CDR3 DNA reads TGTGCCAGCATCTCATGGGGGACAGGGAAAAACTATGGCTACACCTTC. The chain uses TRBV28 and TRBJ1-2; 9 bases fit TRBD1. Trimming took 7 bases from V and 2 from J; bases not matched to a gene: 11. This CDR3 comprises 16 residues. Per germline, CDR1 MDHEN and CDR2 SYDVKM.

Concerning this clone itself: The junction departs from germline at one end; a sequencing error may be responsible. The chain uses TRBV3-1 (or the pseudogene TRBV3-2) and TRBJ2-3; D gene ambiguous. The germline V gene encodes CDR1 LGHDT and CDR2 YNNKEL (reference sequence). This CDR3 has 9 amino acids. CDR3: CSFTDTQYF. The CDR3 DNA reads as TGCTCTTTCACAGATACGCAGTATTTT.

The gene calls are TRBV7-9 and TRBJ2-2, with 11 bases lining up with TRBD1. From germline, CDR1 is SEHNR and CDR2 FQNEAQ (reference sequence). The CDR3 runs 17 residues. With 5 bases clipped from V and 1 base from J, the junction kept 6 bases outside the gene matches. In nucleotides, the CDR3 is TGTGCCAGCAGCCTGGACAGGGGGCGAGGGAACACCGGGGAGCTGTTTTTT. Its translation is CASSLDRGRGNTGELFF.

The chain has TRBV2 and TRBJ2-3, with D perhaps TRBD1 (6 bases). The V gene lost 7 bases and the J gene lost 4 bases, with 24 bases spanning the gap. Germline V gene lookup returns CDR1 SNHLY and CDR2 FYNNEI. This CDR3 has 17 residues. In nucleotides, the CDR3 is TGTGCCAGCACCCCGGGACACGTTTTCCAAGAGTCAGATACGCAGTATTTT. Encoded protein: CASTPGHVFQESDTQYF. The full variable domain, rest sourced from reference TRBV2 and TRBJ2-3, is EPEVTQTPSHQVTQMGQEVILRCVPISNHLYFYWYRQILGQKVEFLVSFYNNEISEKSEIFDDQFSVERPDGSNFTLKIRSTKLEDSAMYFCASTPGHVFQESDTQYFGPGTRLTVL.

The chain has TRBV2 and TRBJ2-3, with 13 positions matching TRBD2. J was trimmed by 4 bases and V by 6 bases; bases with no gene match: 7. Per the germline V gene, CDR1 is SNHLY and CDR2 is FYNNEI. The CDR3 loop spans 16 amino acids. CDR3 loop: CASSALTSGGADTQYF. The CDR3 DNA sequence: TGTGCCAGCAGCGCCCTCACTAGCGGGGGGGCAGATACGCAGTATTTT.

This clone was seen a handful of times. The V gene is TRBV30, the J gene TRBJ1-3; 8 positions match TRBD1. Germline lookup yields CDR1 GTSNPN and CDR2 SVGIG (reference sequence). This CDR3 comprises 14 residues. The trim removed 0 bases at V and 2 bases at J, leaving 0 bases unmatched. CDR3: CAWSVQGAGNTIYF. The CDR3, as DNA: TGTGCCTGGAGTGTACAGGGGGCTGGAAACACCATATATTTT.

The V gene is TRBV19, the J gene TRBJ1-6; TRBD1 agrees at 7 bases. CDR3 size: 15 residues. CDR1 and CDR2 from the germline V gene are LNHDA and SQIVND (reference sequence). The trim removed 6 bases at V and 4 bases at J, leaving 6 bases unmatched. The CDR3 nucleotides read TGTGCCAGTAGCAATCCACAGGGGTATAATTCACCCCTCCACTTT. Translated, it gives CASSNPQGYNSPLHF.

The CDR3 region is CASSSRWVGGETDTQYF. The DNA of the CDR3 is TGTGCCAGCAGTTCGCGATGGGTCGGGGGGGAGACAGATACGCAGTATTTT. The rearrangement uses TRBV27 and TRBJ2-3, with 8 nucleotides matching TRBD2. Germline-derived CDR1 and CDR2 are MNHEY and SMNVEV (reference sequence). The CDR3 spans 17 residues. Trimming removed 4 bases from V and 3 bases from J; junction bases left unmatched: 12.

This rearrangement joins TRBV9 to TRBJ2-1, with D perhaps TRBD2 (5 bases). This CDR3 region has 14 residues. The V gene lost 0 bases and the J gene lost 9 bases, with 13 bases spanning the gap. Germline V lookup: CDR1 SGDLS, CDR2 YYNGEE. The CDR3 DNA reads TGTGCCAGCAGCGTAGCTACCGGGGTTGGTGAGCAGTTCTTC. It is translated as CASSVATGVGEQFF.

V usage is TRBV5-1 and J usage is TRBJ2-2; D possibly corresponds to TRBD2 (5 bases). The CDR3 has 15 amino acids. V was cut by 0 bases and J by 3 bases, with 9 bases left in between. Per germline, CDR1 SGHRS and CDR2 YFSETQ. In DNA, the CDR3 is TGCGCCAGCAGCTTGGCCGCGGACTACACCGGGGAGCTGTTTTTT. Translated: CASSLAADYTGELFF. Full variable domain (remainder filled in from reference TRBV5-1 and TRBJ2-2): KAGVTQTPRYLIKTRGQQVTLSCSPISGHRSVSWYQQTPGQGLQFLFEYFSETQRNKGNFPGRFSGRQFSNSRSEMNVSTLELGDSALYLCASSLAADYTGELFFGEGSRLTVL.

This chain joins TRBV7-2 and TRBJ1-2; 9 positions agree with TRBD1. Trimming cost V 5 bases and J 7 bases; bases outside gene matches: 5. The CDR3 runs to 13 residues. Germline CDR1 is SGHTA and CDR2 is FQGNSA. This CDR3 reads CASSHRGLVGYTF. DNA of the CDR3: TGTGCCAGCAGCCACAGGGGGCTGGTTGGCTACACCTTC.

The chain employs TRBV28 and TRBJ2-7; 7 bases line up with TRBD1. The trim removed 6 bases at V and 3 bases at J, leaving 11 bases unmatched. Germline loops: CDR1 MDHEN, CDR2 SYDVKM. This CDR3 comprises 15 residues. The chain's CDR3 is CASRSVGTVVYEQYF. The CDR3 coding sequence is TGTGCCAGCAGGTCCGTCGGGACAGTTGTCTACGAGCAGTACTTC.

Only a few counts were recorded for this clone. The genes are TRBV2 and TRBJ2-7; weak D call: TRBD1 (6 bases). The V gene lost 2 bases and the J gene lost 3 bases, with 11 bases spanning the gap. CDR1 is SNHLY and CDR2 is FYNNEI in the germline V gene. The CDR3 loop spans 14 amino acids. The CDR3: CASSEPTGFYEQYF. CDR3 DNA sequence: TGTGCCAGCAGTGAACCCACAGGGTTCTACGAGCAGTACTTC.

The rearrangement links TRBV18 to TRBJ2-1; 10 bases line up with TRBD2. Germline V gene lookup returns CDR1 KGHSH and CDR2 LQKENI. This CDR3 comprises 17 residues. V shed 3 bases and J 0 bases; nucleotides not matched to a gene: 5. CDR3 DNA sequence: TGTGCCAGCTCACCCCGACTAGCGGGCATCTCCTACAATGAGCAGTTCTTC. Translated: CASSPRLAGISYNEQFF.

The rearrangement joins TRBV12-3 or TRBV12-4 to TRBJ1-6, with 7 positions matching TRBD1. The length of the CDR3 is 13 residues. The J segment lost 10 bases and the V segment lost 5 bases, leaving 5 bases of the junction unmatched. As DNA, the CDR3 is TGTGCCAGCAGTCTGACAGGGCTATCACCCCTCCACTTT. This translates into CASSLTGLSPLHF.

DNA for the CDR3: TGTGCCAGTAGTATTAGCGGGGGTACTGGCACAGATACGCAGTATTTT. Its translation: CASSISGGTGTDTQYF. The chain employs TRBV19 and TRBJ2-3; 9 bases fit TRBD2. The CDR3 is 16 residues long. Looked up from germline, CDR1 is LNHDA and CDR2 is SQIVND (reference sequence). J was trimmed by 1 base and V by 3 bases; bases with no gene match: 5.

V and J are TRBV7-2 and TRBJ1-2; weak D call: TRBD1 (5 bases). This CDR3 contains 15 residues. CDR1 is SGHTA, CDR2 FQGNSA, per germline. Trimming removed 4 bases from V and 4 bases from J, with 16 bases in between. The CDR3 region is CASSSPAGGGYGYTF. The CDR3 DNA reads as TGTGCCAGCAGCTCCCCGGCGGGGGGAGGCTATGGCTACACCTTC.

The sample holds one count of this clone. This sequence joins TRBV3-1 (or the pseudogene TRBV3-2) and TRBJ2-7; 10 bases match TRBD1. This CDR3 is 14 amino acids long. V was clipped by 4 bases and J by 5 bases; unmatched bases: 5. Germline loops: CDR1 LGHDT, CDR2 YNNKEL (reference sequence). CDR3: CASSPRQGADEQYF. The CDR3 DNA follows: TGTGCCAGCAGCCCAAGACAGGGGGCCGACGAGCAGTACTTC.

The count of this clone is one. The chain couples TRBV7-8 to TRBJ1-3; TRBD1 is a possible D gene (5 bases). V was shortened by 2 bases and J by 3 bases, with 8 bases between the two germline ends. Germline lookup yields CDR1 SGHVS and CDR2 FQNEAQ. The CDR3 runs to 14 residues. The CDR3 nucleotides are TGTGCCAGCAGCTTACAGGGTGGTGGAAACACCATATATTTT. Its translation is CASSLQGGGNTIYF.

The rearrangement uses TRBV7-8 and TRBJ1-6, with unresolved D. This CDR3 spans 14 amino acids. CDR1 is SGHVS, CDR2 FQNEAQ, per germline. Trimming removed 5 bases at V and 9 bases at J, with 14 bases between. The CDR3 DNA reads as TGTGCCAGCAGCGAACAAGGGAGGGCTTCACCCCTCCACTTT. Translated, it gives CASSEQGRASPLHF.

The chain combines TRBV2 with TRBJ2-3; 12 bases fit TRBD2. Losses at the gene ends were 8 bases for V and 6 bases for J; bases not matched to a gene: 6. The CDR3 is made up of 14 amino acids. The V gene's germline CDR1 is SNHLY and CDR2 FYNNEI. The CDR3 spells CASPLAGGLDTQYF. The CDR3 bases are TGTGCCAGCCCTCTAGCGGGGGGGCTTGATACGCAGTATTTT.

Here the CDR3 DNA reads TGTGCCAGCAGCCTTAGGACAGGGGGCACCTACGAGCAGTACTTC. Residues: CASSLRTGGTYEQYF. This chain uses TRBV7-9 with TRBJ2-7; 11 bases match TRBD1. CDR1 SEHNR and CDR2 FQNEAQ come from the germline V gene (reference sequence). V dropped 5 bases and J dropped 2; count of bases not matched to a gene: 5. The CDR3 is 15 residues long.

The chain links TRBV28 to TRBJ1-1; 12 bases agree with TRBD1. The CDR3 runs to 13 residues. Germline V CDR1 and CDR2: MDHEN, SYDVKM. With 3 bases clipped from V and 11 bases from J, the junction kept 4 bases outside the gene matches. The CDR3 is CASSLRGQGAAFF. The CDR3 coding sequence is TGTGCCAGCAGTTTGAGGGGACAGGGGGCCGCTTTCTTT.